One sample yielded the 32 T cell receptor beta chains listed below, sequenced in a study of T cell responses to AZD1222 COVID-19 vaccine. The method was immunoSEQ multiplex PCR; TCRdb's version includes in-frame clones alone and lacks a portion of them. Of approximately 120,000 clones detected, 70% to 90% appear once; the ten largest clones hold more than 4%. The sequenced sample was peripheral blood, obtained on day 0 of AZD1222 vaccination. Every receptor here comes from an adult in good health.

The chain's CDR3 is CASSFPVGGKETQYF. The CDR3 DNA sequence: TGTGCCAGCAGTTTTCCTGTGGGTGGGAAAGAGACCCAGTACTTC. The chain is built from TRBV6-5 and TRBJ2-5; no clear D gene. V lost 4 bases and J lost 3, with 15 bases in between. The CDR3 length is 15 residues. The germline CDR1 and CDR2 sequences are MNHEY and SVGAGI.

The chain uses TRBV5-6 and TRBJ1-1; D ambiguous. V was trimmed by 0 bases and J by 10 bases, leaving 13 bases between them. The CDR3 is made up of 13 amino acids. Per germline, CDR1 SGHDT and CDR2 YYEEEE. DNA of the CDR3: TGTGCCAGCAGCTTGGTGGTGGCAGACGGAGCTTTCTTT. It codes for CASSLVVADGAFF.

The rearrangement uses TRBV5-1 and TRBJ2-5; a weak D match, TRBD1 (6 bases). Germline V gene sequence: CDR1 SGHRS, CDR2 YFSETQ. V lost 4 bases, J lost 5 bases, and 18 bases lay in between. The length of the CDR3 is 15 residues. CDR3 protein: CASSPSGTYTETQYF. The CDR3 DNA is TGCGCCAGCAGCCCCTCCGGGACATACACGGAGACCCAGTACTTC.

This clone was seen only a few times. The chain's CDR3 is CSASGTGGDTQYF. The CDR3 nucleotides are TGCAGTGCTAGTGGGACAGGAGGGGATACGCAGTATTTT. The J gene is TRBJ2-3, the V gene TRBV20-1; 8 nucleotides agree with TRBD1. The CDR3 consists of 13 residues. Trimming removed 3 bases from V and 6 bases from J; junction bases left unmatched: 5. Looked up from germline, CDR1 is DFQATT and CDR2 is SNEGSKA (reference sequence).

This chain links TRBV11-3 with TRBJ2-2; 12 bases match TRBD2. CDR1 is SGHNT, CDR2 YENEEA, per germline. The CDR3 loop spans 15 amino acids. With V trimmed by 9 bases and J by 5 bases, 7 bases remained unmatched. CDR3 DNA sequence: TGTGCCAGTGGATTGGGGACTAGCGGGACCGGGGAGCTGTTTTTT. Protein sequence: CASGLGTSGTGELFF.

The V gene is TRBV29-1, the J gene TRBJ1-2; 7 positions agree with TRBD1. In germline, CDR1 is SQVTM, CDR2 ANQGSEA. CDR3 length: 13 amino acids. Trimming cost V 2 bases and J 2 bases; bases outside gene matches: 2. CDR3 region: CSVEPGGNYGYTF. CDR3 coding DNA: TGCAGCGTTGAACCAGGGGGAAACTATGGCTACACCTTC.

CDR3 loop: CASSWLSGGADEQYF. The CDR3 DNA follows: TGTGCCAGCAGCTGGCTGAGCGGGGGGGCCGACGAGCAGTACTTC. The chain carries TRBV7-2 and TRBJ2-7; 10 bases align to TRBD2. In germline, CDR1 is SGHTA, CDR2 FQGNSA. CDR3 length: 15 amino acids. V shed 4 bases, J shed 5 bases, and the junction held 8 bases outside the gene matches.

The V call is TRBV29-1, the J call TRBJ2-7, with TRBD2 as a possible D gene (6 bases). Trimming stripped 4 bases from V and 9 bases from J, with 31 bases between. CDR1 is SQVTM, CDR2 ANQGSEA, per germline. CDR3 length: 17 amino acids. CDR3 in amino acids: CSVGGDRGSYALGGQYF. The DNA for the CDR3 is TGCAGCGTTGGGGGGGATCGGGGTTCGTACGCCCTAGGAGGGCAGTACTTC.

The rearrangement uses TRBV3-1 (or the pseudogene TRBV3-2) and TRBJ2-3, with 14 bases that match TRBD2. The CDR3 has 18 residues. Losses at the gene ends were 7 bases for V and 0 bases for J; bases not matched to a gene: 9. Germline CDR1 LGHDT, CDR2 YNNKEL (reference sequence). The CDR3 nucleotides are TGTGCCAGCACCCATGGGACTAGCGGGGGAGGCAGCACAGATACGCAGTATTTT. Translation gives CASTHGTSGGGSTDTQYF.

This clone was observed a single time. This chain links TRBV19 with TRBJ1-1; D not certain. V was shortened by 5 bases and J by 9 bases, with 19 bases between the two germline ends. The CDR3 extends over 14 amino acids. CDR1 LNHDA and CDR2 SQIVND come from the germline V gene (reference sequence). Here the CDR3 DNA reads TGTGCCAGTAGTGGGTATGAGGGTGCGAAGAAAGCTTTCTTT. It is translated as CASSGYEGAKKAFF.

The chain couples TRBV3-1 (or the pseudogene TRBV3-2) to TRBJ1-2, with 7 nucleotides matching TRBD1. Per germline, CDR1 LGHDT and CDR2 YNNKEL (reference sequence). J gave up 6 bases and V 1 base, and 14 bases lay outside the gene matches. The CDR3 consists of 17 residues. Written as DNA, the CDR3 is TGTGCCAGCAGCCAAGCTTGGGAAGAGGGGGCCTCGGATGGCTACACCTTC. Its translation: CASSQAWEEGASDGYTF.

This chain joins TRBV9 and TRBJ2-2; 14 bases match TRBD2. The germline V gene has CDR1 SGDLS and CDR2 YYNGEE. The V and J ends lost 3 bases and 4 bases, in that order; junction bases with no gene match: 5. The CDR3 extends over 17 amino acids. The CDR3 sequence: CASSGLAGGSATGELFF. DNA for the CDR3: TGTGCCAGCAGCGGACTAGCGGGGGGGTCTGCCACCGGGGAGCTGTTTTTT.

The chain carries TRBV19 and TRBJ1-2, with D tentatively TRBD1 (5 bases). V was trimmed by 5 bases and J by 1 base, leaving 23 bases between them. The length of the CDR3 is 18 residues. CDR1 and CDR2 from the germline V gene are LNHDA and SQIVND (reference sequence). This CDR3 is CASSVGGTRRRINYGYTF. CDR3 sequence (DNA): TGTGCCAGTAGTGTGGGCGGGACCCGACGACGAATTAACTATGGCTACACCTTC.

V usage is TRBV11-3 and J usage is TRBJ2-1, with a tentative D call TRBD2 (6 bases). V lost 1 base to trimming and J lost 3 bases, with 10 bases between them. Germline V CDR1 and CDR2: SGHNT, YENEEA. CDR3 size: 15 residues. CDR3 region: CASSLGGENYNEQFF. The CDR3, as DNA: TGTGCCAGCAGCTTAGGCGGGGAAAACTACAATGAGCAGTTCTTC.

This clone appeared a single time. The J gene is TRBJ1-5, the V gene TRBV9, with D perhaps matching TRBD1 (6 bases). This CDR3 has 15 residues. In germline, CDR1 is SGDLS, CDR2 YYNGEE. V gave up 2 bases and J gave up 3 bases, with 12 bases separating them. The CDR3 reads CASSVSQGPNQPQHF. Written as DNA, the CDR3 is TGTGCCAGCAGCGTGTCACAGGGCCCCAATCAGCCCCAGCATTTT. Looking up the rest from reference TRBV9 and TRBJ1-5 gives the full variable domain: DSGVTQTPKHLITATGQRVTLRCSPRSGDLSVYWYQQSLDQGLQFLIQYYNGEERAKGNILERFSAQQFPDLHSELNLSSLELGDSALYFCASSVSQGPNQPQHFGDGTRLSIL.

This chain joins TRBV7-2 and TRBJ2-7; 11 bases align to TRBD2. V gave up 6 bases and J gave up 2 bases; unmatched junction bases: 9. Germline loops: CDR1 SGHTA, CDR2 FQGNSA. The CDR3 has 16 amino acids. Here the CDR3 DNA reads TGTGCCAGCAGGTTGGAGGGGACTAGCGGAACCTACGAGCAGTACTTC. This translates into CASRLEGTSGTYEQYF.

The chain links TRBV28 to TRBJ2-6; D is unresolved. From germline, CDR1 is MDHEN and CDR2 SYDVKM. V dropped 9 bases and J dropped 0 bases, with 9 bases sitting between them. The CDR3 length is 14 residues. The CDR3 reads CASDPGSGANVLTF. The CDR3 region has the DNA TGTGCCAGTGATCCGGGCTCTGGGGCCAACGTCCTGACTTTC.

V and J are TRBV18 and TRBJ1-2; D ambiguous. The CDR3 is 15 amino acids. Between the trimmed V and J ends, which lost 3 bases and 2 bases, there was a span of 13 bases. CDR1 and CDR2 from the germline V gene are KGHSH and LQKENI. The CDR3 region is CASSPMAELNYGYTF. Written as DNA, the CDR3 is TGTGCCAGCTCACCGATGGCAGAGCTAAACTATGGCTACACCTTC.

The CDR3 region has the DNA TGTGCCAGCAGTTACGACAGGTCTAACTATGGCTACACCTTC. It specifies CASSYDRSNYGYTF. The genes are TRBV6-6 and TRBJ1-2; weak D call: TRBD1 (6 bases). The length of the CDR3 is 14 residues. V gave up 2 bases and J gave up 0 bases, with 7 bases separating them. Looked up from germline, CDR1 is MNHNY and CDR2 is SVGAGI (reference sequence).

The V and J genes are TRBV27 and TRBJ1-1, with D unclear. CDR1 and CDR2 from the germline V gene are MNHEY and SMNVEV (reference sequence). The CDR3 totals 13 residues. Trimming removed 7 bases from V and 3 bases from J, with 12 bases in between. CDR3 sequence: CASTFPPYTEAFF. The CDR3 nucleotides are TGTGCCAGCACCTTTCCACCTTACACTGAAGCTTTCTTT.

This chain joins TRBV13 and TRBJ1-2; D may be TRBD1 (5 bases). CDR1 and CDR2 from the germline V gene are PRHDT and FYEKMQ (reference sequence). Trimming shortened V by 5 bases and J by 7 bases, and 14 bases separated the two germline ends. The CDR3 runs to 13 residues. The CDR3 bases are TGTGCCAGCAGCGCTCCGGGGGGTCGTGGCTACACCTTC. Translated: CASSAPGGRGYTF. The full variable domain, its missing parts supplied by reference TRBV13 and TRBJ1-2, is AAGVIQSPRHLIKEKRETATLKCYPIPRHDTVYWYQQGPGQDPQFLISFYEKMQSDKGSIPDRFSAQQFSDYHSELNMSSLELGDSALYFCASSAPGGRGYTFGSGTRLTVV.

The rearrangement links TRBV28 to TRBJ1-2; TRBD1 matches 11 bases. V shed 4 bases and J 7 bases; nucleotides not matched to a gene: 8. The germline gives CDR1 MDHEN, CDR2 SYDVKM. This CDR3 is 15 amino acids long. In DNA, the CDR3 is TGTGCCAGCAGTTCCGGACAGGGGGCGAGGAGTGGCTACACCTTC. Protein: CASSSGQGARSGYTF.

V and J are TRBV2 and TRBJ1-5; D is uncertain. CDR1 SNHLY and CDR2 FYNNEI come from the germline V gene. The CDR3 length is 12 residues. The V end was cut by 8 bases, the J end by 8 bases, with 13 bases between. This CDR3 reads CASSRPLEPQHF. CDR3 DNA: TGTGCCAGCTCGAGACCCTTGGAGCCCCAGCATTTT.

Of note for this clone: One junction end disagrees with the germline gene, perhaps due to a read error. The chain joins TRBV7-7 to TRBJ1-2; D call uncertain. The CDR3 totals 13 residues. Germline V CDR1 and CDR2: SSHAT, FNYEAQ (reference sequence). The CDR3 DNA reads as TGTGCTAGCACCCCGCGGACTAGGGATGGCTACACCTTC. Translation: CASTPRTRDGYTF.

This chain links TRBV30 with TRBJ2-5, with D tentatively TRBD1 (5 bases). There are 17 residues in the CDR3. Germline CDR1 reads GTSNPN; CDR2 reads SVGIG (reference sequence). With 2 bases removed from V and 2 bases from J, the gap between germline ends came to 21 bases. The CDR3 sequence is CAWSRLGAGGAQETQYF. The CDR3 region has the DNA TGTGCCTGGAGTAGGTTAGGGGCTGGTGGGGCTCAAGAGACCCAGTACTTC.

This rearrangement joins TRBV12-3 or TRBV12-4 to TRBJ1-2; D is unclear. The CDR3 runs 11 residues. The ends were cut back, 7 bases at V and 5 bases at J, with 8 bases in the middle. In DNA form, the CDR3 reads TGTGCCAGCAATGGCCTATATGGCTACACCTTC. Translating it yields CASNGLYGYTF.

This chain links TRBV2 with TRBJ1-1; 10 bases map to TRBD1. This CDR3 is built from 20 residues. The V gene end was trimmed by 4 bases and the J gene end by 7 bases; junction bases not matched to a gene: 24. Germline CDR1 SNHLY, CDR2 FYNNEI. The CDR3 coding sequence is TGTGCCAGCAGTGTGTCCGAGGAAAGGAGACAGGGGGCGCAGTTTGGTGAAGCTTTCTTT. It specifies CASSVSEERRQGAQFGEAFF.

This clone was counted only a few times. The chain has TRBV6-5 and TRBJ1-1; D unclear. With 2 bases removed from V and 11 bases from J, the gap between germline ends came to 18 bases. The CDR3 is 14 amino acids. Per germline, CDR1 MNHEY and CDR2 SVGAGI. The CDR3 DNA follows: TGTGCCAGCAGTTACCGCACCTCCCGGGGAAGGGCTTTCTTT. It specifies CASSYRTSRGRAFF.

The genes are TRBV10-3 and TRBJ1-1; 7 bases are shared with TRBD1. Germline assignment: CDR1 ENHRY and CDR2 SYGVKD. V lost 7 bases, J lost 0 bases, and 11 bases stayed unmatched. CDR3 length equals 16 residues. The CDR3 here is CAINKGAGGMNTEAFF. CDR3 nucleotides: TGTGCCATCAATAAGGGGGCGGGTGGGATGAACACTGAAGCTTTCTTT.

This clone was counted a single time. The chain links TRBV28 to TRBJ2-3, with D possibly matching TRBD1 (5 bases). CDR1 is MDHEN and CDR2 is SYDVKM in the germline V gene. V was pared by 9 bases and J by 2 bases, with 15 bases between. The CDR3 spans 14 residues. The CDR3 DNA is TGTGCCAGTGACAATGACAGAAACACAGATACGCAGTATTTT. Translating it yields CASDNDRNTDTQYF.

The chain employs TRBV18 and TRBJ2-2, with TRBD2 matching over 7 bases. Germline V gives CDR1 KGHSH, CDR2 LQKENI. V was clipped by 3 bases and J by 1 base; unmatched bases: 2. The CDR3 is made up of 15 amino acids. CDR3 protein: CASSPERGNTGELFF. The CDR3, as DNA: TGTGCCAGCTCACCGGAGCGGGGGAACACCGGGGAGCTGTTTTTT.

The chain uses TRBV3-1 (or the pseudogene TRBV3-2) and TRBJ1-4, with D possibly TRBD1 on 5 matching bases. The CDR3 is 14 amino acids. Per the germline V gene, CDR1 is LGHDT and CDR2 is YNNKEL (reference sequence). Trimming took off 0 bases at V and 7 bases at J, with 9 bases between the two ends. The CDR3 protein is CASSQDLGGEKLFF. In nucleotides, the CDR3 is TGTGCCAGCAGCCAAGATCTGGGGGGTGAAAAACTGTTTTTT.